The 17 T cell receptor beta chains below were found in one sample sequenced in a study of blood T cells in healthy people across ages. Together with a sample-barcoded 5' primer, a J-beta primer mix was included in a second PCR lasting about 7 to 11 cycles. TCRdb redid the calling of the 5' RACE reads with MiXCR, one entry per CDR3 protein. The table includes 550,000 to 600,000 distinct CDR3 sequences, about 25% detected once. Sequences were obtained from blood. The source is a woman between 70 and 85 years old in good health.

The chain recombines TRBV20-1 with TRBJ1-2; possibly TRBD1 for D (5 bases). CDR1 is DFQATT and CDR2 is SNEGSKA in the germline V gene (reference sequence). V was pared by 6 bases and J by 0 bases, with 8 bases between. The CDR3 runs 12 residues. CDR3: CSATGPNYGYTF. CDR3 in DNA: TGCAGTGCCACGGGACCTAACTATGGCTACACCTTC.

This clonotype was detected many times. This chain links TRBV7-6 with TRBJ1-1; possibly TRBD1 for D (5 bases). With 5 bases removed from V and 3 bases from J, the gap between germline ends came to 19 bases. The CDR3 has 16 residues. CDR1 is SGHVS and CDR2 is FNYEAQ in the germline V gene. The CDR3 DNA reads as TGTGCCAGCAGCCCCCGGACCGGGGCCGGGTACACTGAAGCTTTCTTT. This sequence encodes CASSPRTGAGYTEAFF.

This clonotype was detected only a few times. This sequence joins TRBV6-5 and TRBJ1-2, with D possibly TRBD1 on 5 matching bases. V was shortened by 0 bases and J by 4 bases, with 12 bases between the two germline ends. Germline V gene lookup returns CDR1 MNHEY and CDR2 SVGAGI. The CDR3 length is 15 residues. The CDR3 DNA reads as TGTGCCAGCAGTTACTCTCCAGGGAGCGGCTATGGCTACACCTTC. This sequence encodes CASSYSPGSGYGYTF.

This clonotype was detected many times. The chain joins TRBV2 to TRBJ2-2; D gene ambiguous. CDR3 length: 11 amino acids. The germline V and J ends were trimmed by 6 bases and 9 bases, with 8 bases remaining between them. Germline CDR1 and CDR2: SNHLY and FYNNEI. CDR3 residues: CASRGGRELFF. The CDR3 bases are TGTGCCAGCAGGGGCGGACGGGAGCTGTTTTTT.

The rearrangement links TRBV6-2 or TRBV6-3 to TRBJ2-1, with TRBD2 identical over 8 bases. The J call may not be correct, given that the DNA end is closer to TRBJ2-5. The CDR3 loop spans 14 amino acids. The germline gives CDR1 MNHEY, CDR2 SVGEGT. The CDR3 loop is CASSYVKRGETQYF. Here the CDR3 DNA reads TGTGCCAGCAGTTACGTTAAGCGGGGGGAGACCCAGTACTTC.

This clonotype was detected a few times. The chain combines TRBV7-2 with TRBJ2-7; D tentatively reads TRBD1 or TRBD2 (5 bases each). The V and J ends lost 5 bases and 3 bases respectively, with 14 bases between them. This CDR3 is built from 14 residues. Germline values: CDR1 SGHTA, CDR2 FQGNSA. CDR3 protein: CASSVGASHYEQYF. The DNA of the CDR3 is TGTGCCAGCAGCGTCGGGGCCAGTCACTACGAGCAGTACTTC.

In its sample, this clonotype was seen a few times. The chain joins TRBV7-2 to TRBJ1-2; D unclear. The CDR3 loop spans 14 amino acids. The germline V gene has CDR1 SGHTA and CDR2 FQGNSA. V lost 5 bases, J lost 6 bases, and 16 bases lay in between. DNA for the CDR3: TGTGCCAGCAGCCTCCGACCGGACGGGGATGGCTACACCTTC. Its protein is CASSLRPDGDGYTF. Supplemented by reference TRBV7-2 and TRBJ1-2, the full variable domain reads GAGVSQSPSNKVTEKGKDVELRCDPISGHTALYWYRQSLGQGLEFLIYFQGNSAPDKSGLPSDRFSAERTGGSVSTLTIQRTQQEDSAVYLCASSLRPDGDGYTFGSGTRLTVV.

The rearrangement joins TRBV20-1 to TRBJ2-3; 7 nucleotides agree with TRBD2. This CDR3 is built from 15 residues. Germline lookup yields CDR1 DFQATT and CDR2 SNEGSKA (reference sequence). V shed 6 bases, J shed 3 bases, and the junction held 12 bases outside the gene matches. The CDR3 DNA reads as TGCAGTGCCCCGCCTTTACGGGGGGTTACAGATACGCAGTATTTT. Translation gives CSAPPLRGVTDTQYF.

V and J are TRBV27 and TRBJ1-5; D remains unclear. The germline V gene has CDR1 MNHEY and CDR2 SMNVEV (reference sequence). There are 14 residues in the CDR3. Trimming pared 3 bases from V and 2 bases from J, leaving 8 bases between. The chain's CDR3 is CASSFESGNQPQHF. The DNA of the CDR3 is TGTGCCAGCAGTTTCGAGTCAGGCAATCAGCCCCAGCATTTT.

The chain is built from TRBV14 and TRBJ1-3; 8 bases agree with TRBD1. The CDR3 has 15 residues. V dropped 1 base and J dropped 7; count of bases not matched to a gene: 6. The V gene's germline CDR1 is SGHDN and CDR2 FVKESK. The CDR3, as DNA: TGTGCCAGCAGCCAAGGGACAGGGCAGAGGAACACCATATATTTT. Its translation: CASSQGTGQRNTIYF.

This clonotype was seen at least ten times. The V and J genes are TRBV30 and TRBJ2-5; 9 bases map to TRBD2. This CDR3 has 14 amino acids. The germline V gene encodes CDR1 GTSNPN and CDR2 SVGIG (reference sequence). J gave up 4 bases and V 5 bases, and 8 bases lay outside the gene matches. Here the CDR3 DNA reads TGTGCCTGGGGCGGTAGCGGGGGCCGAGAGACCCAGTACTTC. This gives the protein CAWGGSGGRETQYF.

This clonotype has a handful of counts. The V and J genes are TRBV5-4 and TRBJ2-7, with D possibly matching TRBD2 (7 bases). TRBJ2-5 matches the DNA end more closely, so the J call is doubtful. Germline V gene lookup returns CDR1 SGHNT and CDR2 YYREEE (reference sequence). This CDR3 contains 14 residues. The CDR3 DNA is TGTGCCAGCTTCGGGGGGCCGGGGTTAGAGACCCAGTACTTC. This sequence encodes CASFGGPGLETQYF.

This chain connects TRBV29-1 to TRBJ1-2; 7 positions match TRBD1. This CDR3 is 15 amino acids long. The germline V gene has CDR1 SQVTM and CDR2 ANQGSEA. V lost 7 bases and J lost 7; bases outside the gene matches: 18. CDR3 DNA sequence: TGCAGCGCCGCCGGAGGAGGGGGCTCTAAAGTTGGCTACACCTTC. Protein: CSAAGGGGSKVGYTF.

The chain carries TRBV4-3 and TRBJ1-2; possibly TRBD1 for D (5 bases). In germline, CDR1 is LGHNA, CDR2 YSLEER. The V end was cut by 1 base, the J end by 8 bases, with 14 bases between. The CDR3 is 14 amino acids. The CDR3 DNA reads TGCGCCAGCAGCCAAGCAGGGACCACCTGGGGCTACACCTTC. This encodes CASSQAGTTWGYTF.

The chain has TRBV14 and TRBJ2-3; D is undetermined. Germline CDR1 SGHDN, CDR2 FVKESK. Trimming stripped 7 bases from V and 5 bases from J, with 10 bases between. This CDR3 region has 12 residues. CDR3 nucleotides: TGTGCCAGCAACCGCAAGCGAGATACGCAGTATTTT. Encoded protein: CASNRKRDTQYF.

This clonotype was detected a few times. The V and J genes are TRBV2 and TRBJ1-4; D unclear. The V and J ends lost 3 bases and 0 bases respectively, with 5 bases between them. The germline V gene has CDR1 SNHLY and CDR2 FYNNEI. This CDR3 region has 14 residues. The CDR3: CASSERATNEKLFF. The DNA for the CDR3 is TGTGCCAGCAGTGAGCGGGCAACTAATGAAAAACTGTTTTTT.

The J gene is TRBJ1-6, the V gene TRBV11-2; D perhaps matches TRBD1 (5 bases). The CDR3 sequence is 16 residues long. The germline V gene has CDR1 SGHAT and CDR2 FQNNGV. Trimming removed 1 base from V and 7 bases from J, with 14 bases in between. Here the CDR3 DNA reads TGTGCCAGCAGCTTAGGAGGGGAAGGGTTAAATTCACCCCTCCACTTT. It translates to CASSLGGEGLNSPLHF.